The rows below give T cell receptor beta chains drawn from one sample of a study of cytomegalovirus exposure and HLA in healthy donors. Method: immunoSEQ multiplex PCR; TCRdb's copy keeps in-frame clones and lacks some. The sample lists some 170,000 clones, roughly 82% seen once, with about 1.4% in the top ten. The specimen was PBMCs. The receptor set was obtained from a girl aged 5 to 17 in good health and CMV-seropositive. The CDR3 runs from the conserved cysteine through the conserved F or W. D genes are given only for firm matches. For some rows the clone size is stated as once, few or many, or as a class when expanded; others skip it.

v_call: TRBV28; d_call: TRBD2; j_call: TRBJ2-5; clone_size: few; cdr3_nt: TGTGCCAGCAGTAAGCGGGGGACCACATTGGACCAGTACTTC; cdr3_aa: CASSKRGTTLDQYF
v_call: TRBV28; d_call: TRBD2; j_call: TRBJ2-5; clone_size: .; cdr3_nt: TGTGCCAGCAGTTTAGGTTCGCTAGCGGGAACAGAAGAGACCCAGTACTTC; cdr3_aa: CASSLGSLAGTEETQYF
v_call: TRBV2; d_call: .; j_call: TRBJ1-1; clone_size: few; cdr3_nt: TGTGCCAGCAGGGCCTTGGGGGGACGTACTGAAGCTTTCTTT; cdr3_aa: CASRALGGRTEAFF
v_call: TRBV4-3; d_call: .; j_call: TRBJ1-3; clone_size: .; cdr3_nt: TGCGCCAGCAGCCAAGATGTAGGGGGCTCTGGAAACACCATATATTTT; cdr3_aa: CASSQDVGGSGNTIYF
v_call: TRBV4-2; d_call: .; j_call: TRBJ1-1; clone_size: .; cdr3_nt: TGTGCCAGCAGCCAAGACCGCTGGACGGGAATGAACACTGAAGCTTTCTTT; cdr3_aa: CASSQDRWTGMNTEAFF
v_call: TRBV30; d_call: .; j_call: TRBJ2-1; clone_size: once; cdr3_nt: TGTGCCTGGAGTGTCCTCAGTTACAATGAGCAGTTCTTC; cdr3_aa: CAWSVLSYNEQFF
v_call: TRBV7-2; d_call: .; j_call: TRBJ2-2; clone_size: once; cdr3_nt: TGTGCCAGCAGCTTCGTCGGGGAGCTGTTTTTT; cdr3_aa: CASSFVGELFF
v_call: TRBV11-3; d_call: .; j_call: TRBJ1-1; clone_size: .; cdr3_nt: TGTGCCAGCAGCCCGGGGGGGAAGATGAACACTGAAGCTTTCTTT; cdr3_aa: CASSPGGKMNTEAFF
v_call: TRBV6-6; d_call: .; j_call: TRBJ1-2; clone_size: .; cdr3_nt: TGTGCCAGCAACCGGGAGACCACTTATGGCTACACCTTC; cdr3_aa: CASNRETTYGYTF
v_call: TRBV6-1; d_call: TRBD2; j_call: TRBJ2-5; clone_size: .; cdr3_nt: TGTGCCAGCAGTGTATGGGTAGCGGGAGGGTGGGGAGAGACCCAGTACTTC; cdr3_aa: CASSVWVAGGWGETQYF
v_call: TRBV5-1; d_call: TRBD1; j_call: TRBJ2-4; clone_size: once; cdr3_nt: TGCGCCAGCAGCCCCCAAGGACAGGGTAACATTCAGTACTTC; cdr3_aa: CASSPQGQGNIQYF
v_call: TRBV23-1; d_call: .; j_call: TRBJ1-4; clone_size: .; cdr3_nt: TGCGCCAGCAGTCTCACGGGGTTTGGGACACCACTACCCGCAACTAATGAAAAACTGTTTTTT; cdr3_aa: CASSLTGFGTPLPATNEKLFF
v_call: TRBV19; d_call: TRBD1; j_call: TRBJ1-5; clone_size: .; cdr3_nt: TGTGCCAGTAGTATACCAACAGGGGGTCAGCCCCAGCATTTT; cdr3_aa: CASSIPTGGQPQHF
v_call: TRBV27; d_call: .; j_call: TRBJ2-5; clone_size: .; cdr3_nt: TGTGCCAGCACCAAAAGGCCAGGGGCACGGGAGACCCAGTACTTC; cdr3_aa: CASTKRPGARETQYF
v_call: TRBV5-4; d_call: .; j_call: TRBJ1-2; clone_size: .; cdr3_nt: TGTGCCAGCAGCTTGGCAGGGGCCTACACCTTC; cdr3_aa: CASSLAGAYTF
v_call: TRBV5-8; d_call: TRBD1; j_call: TRBJ1-2; clone_size: .; cdr3_nt: TGTGCCAGCAGCAGACCGGGACAGGGGGGTAGCGGCTACACCTTC; cdr3_aa: CASSRPGQGGSGYTF
v_call: TRBV30; d_call: .; j_call: TRBJ1-5; clone_size: .; cdr3_nt: TGTGCCTGGACCGAAGCCAGCAATCAGCCCCAGCATTTT; cdr3_aa: CAWTEASNQPQHF
v_call: TRBV5-1; d_call: TRBD1; j_call: TRBJ2-2; clone_size: .; cdr3_nt: TGCGCCAGCAGCTTGGTTTTCCGGGACAGGGGCCCCGGGGAGCTGTTTTTT; cdr3_aa: CASSLVFRDRGPGELFF
v_call: TRBV4-3; d_call: TRBD1; j_call: TRBJ2-7; clone_size: few; cdr3_nt: TGCGCCAGCAGCCCCGATGCGGGACAGGGACCCTACGAGCAGTACTTC; cdr3_aa: CASSPDAGQGPYEQYF
v_call: TRBV4-1; d_call: TRBD1; j_call: TRBJ2-7; clone_size: .; cdr3_nt: TGCGCCAGCAGCCAAGGACAGGGGGCGGGCGAGCAGTACTTC; cdr3_aa: CASSQGQGAGEQYF
v_call: TRBV21-1; d_call: .; j_call: TRBJ1-5; clone_size: .; cdr3_nt: TGTGCCAGCAGCAAAGGTTTAGAGGGAAGGGGCAATCAGCCCCAGCATTTT; cdr3_aa: CASSKGLEGRGNQPQHF
v_call: TRBV11-3; d_call: .; j_call: TRBJ2-5; clone_size: .; cdr3_nt: TGTGCCAGCAGCTTAGCGGGGGAACAAGAGACCCAGTACTTC; cdr3_aa: CASSLAGEQETQYF
v_call: TRBV18; d_call: .; j_call: TRBJ2-7; clone_size: .; cdr3_nt: TGTGCCAGCTCACCCGGGACTGCCCTCTACGAGCAGTACTTC; cdr3_aa: CASSPGTALYEQYF
v_call: TRBV10-3; d_call: .; j_call: TRBJ2-5; clone_size: .; cdr3_nt: TGTGCCATCAGTGACCCTCGACAGTCCCAAGAGACCCAGTACTTC; cdr3_aa: CAISDPRQSQETQYF
v_call: TRBV6-5; d_call: TRBD1; j_call: TRBJ1-2; clone_size: .; cdr3_nt: TGTGCCAGCAGTCCCCAACAGGGGCCCTATGGCTACACCTTC; cdr3_aa: CASSPQQGPYGYTF